The 2 T cell receptor beta chains below were found in one sample sequenced in a study of blood T cell repertoires in COVID-19. Sequencing was performed with immunoSEQ multiplex PCR; in TCRdb, only in-frame clones are kept and a portion is missing. The repertoire holds around 250,000 clones, with around 82% as singletons. The specimen was peripheral blood. The source of these receptors is a woman between 18 and 29 years old with acute or convalescent COVID-19.

The chain combines TRBV9 with TRBJ2-2; 8 bases map to TRBD2. CDR3 length equals 14 residues. CDR1 is SGDLS and CDR2 is YYNGEE in the germline V gene. The V segment lost 6 bases and the J segment 3 bases; nucleotides outside the gene matches: 4. This CDR3 reads CASTGTRDTGELFF. The CDR3, as DNA: TGTGCCAGCACCGGGACTAGGGACACCGGGGAGCTGTTTTTT.

J is TRBJ1-1 and V is TRBV5-4, with 9 positions matching TRBD1. In germline, CDR1 is SGHNT, CDR2 YYREEE (reference sequence). V dropped 4 bases and J dropped 8; count of bases not matched to a gene: 6. The CDR3 contains 13 residues. In DNA, the CDR3 is TGTGCCAGCAGCGGACGGACAGGGGAGGAAGCTTTCTTT. As protein: CASSGRTGEEAFF. Drawing the rest from reference TRBV5-4 and TRBJ1-1, the complete variable domain is ETGVTQSPTHLIKTRGQQVTLRCSSQSGHNTVSWYQQALGQGPQFIFQYYREEENGRGNFPPRFSGLQFPNYSSELNVNALELDDSALYLCASSGRTGEEAFFGQGTRLTVV.